This T cell receptor beta chain is from a study of shared clonotypes between healthy human individuals (dated by TCRdb to the early 2020s). For the wider study: A few men and a couple of women, aged 18 to 49 years, made up the cohort. For each donor, three plates each were used for CD4 naive and CD4 memory, two plates were used for CD8 naive, and one plate was used for CD8 memory. To estimate repertoire size and how much clonotypes are shared between individuals, the study performed deep sequencing of blood TCR repertoires from about five healthy adults. To increase sequencing depth and limit assay-specific biases, different laboratories used diverse techniques to prepare libraries and sequence TCR repertoires. Each donor's leukapheresis produced roughly between about 0.9 and 9.5 billion PBMCs.

CD8 naive samples were obtained by positive selection for CCR7 among CD45RO-negative cells, yielding a CD45RA+CCR7+ population from which TemRA cells were excluded. Healthy HIV-negative adults with no recently reported acute infections or vaccinations were included as donors. Every donor was a Caucasian adult residing in Nashville, Tennessee, USA. After blood collection by leukapheresis, PBMCs were isolated using Ficoll-Histopaque density gradient centrifugation and then cryopreserved in the vapor phase of liquid nitrogen. Purity and quantity of every magnetically sorted T cell population were checked by analytical flow cytometry. Genomic DNA was isolated from every sorted fraction and measured by UV absorbance on a Nanodrop 2000c. Using the deep immunoSEQ assay, TCR CDR3 regions were amplified from genomic DNA by multiplex PCR. For each cell subset, the extracted genomic DNA was distributed evenly across all wells of several immunoSEQ 96-well plates, and each plate served as one replicate. For sorted subsets, 200 to 250 ng genomic DNA, equal to 25,000 to 35,000 T cell genomes, was loaded into each replicate PCR. The purified libraries were quantified using a Qubit 3.0 fluorometer, sized with a Bioanalyzer 2100, and then quantified again using the KAPA Library Quantification kit. A separate single-read 150-cycle Illumina NextSeq 550 flow cell was used to sequence each immunoSEQ 96-well plate. Processing in the source paper ran as follows. Because the immunoSEQ output included only junctional sequences and no quality scores, the filtering could not be the same as the filtering used for full-length reads. To assign V/J genes and CDR3, sequences were annotated against IMGT germline references using PyIR, a Python wrapper for IgBLAST v1.9. Any read was removed if the V/J assignment was weak (E-value above 1e-6), the CDR3 was missing, or the read contained stop codons, out-of-frame junctions, or ambiguous translated residues. A V3J clonotype was defined by an identical inferred V gene, J gene, and CDR3 amino acid sequence. The percentage overlap between two repertoires was calculated by dividing the number of shared unique clonotypes by the size of the smaller repertoire. Three approaches were used to assess repertoire richness: RTK rarefaction, the Chao1 estimator, and Recon v2.1 estimates of unobserved clonotypes. For all TCRbeta clonotypes obtained by the gDNA method from a few donors, generation probabilities were computed with OLGA. TCRdb limited this immuneACCESS table to in-frame rearrangements with V and J called. A share of clones is missing; checked studies link under half to unresolved V genes, and the rest is unexplained. The V and J calls and clone size come from that table; D and trimming were worked out from the DNA. For this sample the table gives around 2,000,000 clones, of which approximately 94% were detected only once. Under 2% of the sample is in the top ten clones.

For this clone: Its antigen is not yet known. No clone much larger than this one lies a single base away; base qualities are absent. This specimen includes other DNA sequences encoding the same CDR3.

The paper as a whole reports these results and caveats: Sampling was limited to blood, and TCR repertoires in tissue likely differ from TCR repertoires in blood. Pairwise subsampling indicated that sequencing depth was expected to affect the degree of clonotype sharing among donors. Estimated clonotype richness was generally larger for naive than for memory subsets. Sharing across a few donors was observed for about 5% of naive CD4, over 3% of naive CD8, 2.3% of memory CD4, and roughly 0.4% of memory CD8 clonotypes. Even with the large sequencing depth, rarefaction of the sorted-subset datasets indicated that sequencing was incomplete. Because the study included only a small number of donors, the genetic and exposure-history diversity represented was limited. Compared with non-shared clonotypes, clonotypes shared by all four sorted-subset donors had higher generation probabilities.

Via the germline V gene (reference sequence), CDR1 is SEHNR and CDR2 FQNEAQ. V loses 1 base, J loses 4 bases, and the germline ends lie 6 bases apart. Spanning cysteine to phenylalanine, the CDR3 consists of 13 amino acids. This entry keeps only the CDR3 DNA: 39 bases, framed from base 1. The chain links TRBV7-9 with TRBJ2-3; a tentative D call is TRBD1 (5 bases match). The sequenced sample consisted of naive CD8+ T cells from PBMCs. The cell subset or site label here, explained by the study, means: CD45RA+CCR7+. The TCR comes from a man between 18 and 29 years old in good health. Some clones in this sample may be carry-over from other donors' samples. The DNA sequence is given as TGTGCCAGCAGCTTAGTAGGGGCAGATACGCAGTATTTT. The translation is CASSLVGADTQYF.